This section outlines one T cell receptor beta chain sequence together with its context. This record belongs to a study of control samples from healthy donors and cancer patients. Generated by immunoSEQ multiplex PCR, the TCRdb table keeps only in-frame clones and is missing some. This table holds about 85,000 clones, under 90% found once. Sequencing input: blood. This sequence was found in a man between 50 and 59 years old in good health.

CDR3 protein: CASSPTDLNYGYTF. DNA for the CDR3: TGTGCCAGCAGCCCGACAGACCTTAACTATGGCTACACCTTC. V gene TRBV5-5 combines with J gene TRBJ1-2; TRBD1 is a possible D gene (5 bases). V was shortened by 4 bases and J by 1 base, with 11 bases between the two germline ends. The germline CDR1 and CDR2 sequences are SGHKS and YYEKEE (reference sequence). The CDR3 loop spans 14 amino acids.